The rows below give T cell receptor beta chains drawn from one sample of a study of shared clonotypes between healthy human individuals. TCRdb's table, derived via immunoSEQ multiplex PCR, lists solely in-frame clones and lacks some. The repertoire holds 800,000 or so clones, with 90% to 97% as singletons. Material for sequencing was naive CD8+ T cells sorted from blood. The receptor source for this set is a man aged 25-40 years in good health. The CDR3 runs from the conserved cysteine through the conserved F or W. A D gene is named only where the DNA matches it firmly. Where a row states a size, it is once, few, many or the class of an expanded clone; other rows omit it.

j_gene	d_gene	v_gene	abundance	CDR3nt	CDR3aa
TRBJ1-2	NA	TRBV13	NA	TGTGCCAGCAGCTTAAGTAAATTAGGGGAGTACTATGGCTACACCTTC	CASSLSKLGEYYGYTF
TRBJ1-1	NA	TRBV7-6	NA	TGTGCCAGCAGCTTAGAAGGGGATTGGAACACTGAAGCTTTCTTT	CASSLEGDWNTEAFF
TRBJ2-3	TRBD2	TRBV10-3	NA	TGTGCCATCAGTGAGTCTAGGGAGGGTGCAGATACGCAGTATTTT	CAISESREGADTQYF
TRBJ1-1	NA	TRBV4-1	once	TGCGCCAGCAGCCAAGGTTTTCAGCCGAACACTGAAGCTTTCTTT	CASSQGFQPNTEAFF
TRBJ1-1	TRBD1	TRBV30	once	TGTGCCTATCACTCCGGGACAGGGAGGTCTGAAGCTTTCTTT	CAYHSGTGRSEAFF
TRBJ2-4	NA	TRBV15	NA	TGTGCCACCAGCAGAGCAAGGGGGGCGGGAGAAAACATTCAGTACTTC	CATSRARGAGENIQYF
TRBJ2-7	TRBD1	TRBV6-6	NA	TGTGCCAGCAGTTACTCCCTTGGGGGACAGGACTACGAGCAGTACTTC	CASSYSLGGQDYEQYF
TRBJ2-5	NA	TRBV5-1	NA	TGCGCCAGCAGCTTGGCTGGGGCCCAAGAGACCCAGTACTTC	CASSLAGAQETQYF
TRBJ1-1	NA	TRBV27	NA	TGTGCCAGCAGTTTGTACAGGGACACTGAAGCTTTCTTT	CASSLYRDTEAFF
TRBJ1-5	NA	TRBV10-3	NA	TGTGCCATCAGTGAGGGGAGTGGCAATCAGCCCCAGCATTTT	CAISEGSGNQPQHF
TRBJ1-5	NA	TRBV27	NA	TGTGCCAGCAGTTTATTCGCGGGATCGGGGGAACCCCAGCATTTT	CASSLFAGSGEPQHF
TRBJ1-2	NA	TRBV27	NA	TGTGCCAGCAGACGGGGGGGTACGGACTATGGCTACACCTTC	CASRRGGTDYGYTF
TRBJ2-7	NA	TRBV28	NA	TGTGCCAGCAGTTCGCACAGGGATATCTACGAGCAGTACTTC	CASSSHRDIYEQYF
TRBJ2-7	NA	TRBV6-6	NA	TGTGCCAGCTCCCTGACAGGATTGGGTGAGCAGTACTTC	CASSLTGLGEQYF
TRBJ2-7	TRBD2	TRBV5-1	NA	TGCGCCAGCAGCTCCGGGATAGCGGGCCTCTACGAGCAGTACTTC	CASSSGIAGLYEQYF
TRBJ2-3	NA	TRBV9	NA	TGTGCCAGCAGCGGGCTCGGCGATACGCAGTATTTT	CASSGLGDTQYF
TRBJ2-7	TRBD1	TRBV5-1	NA	TGCGCCAGCAGCCAAAGGGAGACAGGGCCTTACGAGCAGTACTTC	CASSQRETGPYEQYF
TRBJ1-2	NA	TRBV15	NA	TGTGCCACCACGGAGGGAGGGGTAAACTATGGCTACACCTTC	CATTEGGVNYGYTF
TRBJ2-3	NA	TRBV5-6	NA	TGTGCCAGCAGCTTGATCGCCTCTAGCACAGATACGCAGTATTTT	CASSLIASSTDTQYF
TRBJ2-7	NA	TRBV28	NA	TGTGCCAGCAGTTTTGGCGGGCTCTACGAGCAGTACTTC	CASSFGGLYEQYF
TRBJ2-3	TRBD2	TRBV7-8	NA	TGTGCCAGCAGCTTAAGCGGGGTTAGCACAGATACGCAGTATTTT	CASSLSGVSTDTQYF
TRBJ1-5	NA	TRBV19	NA	TGTGCCAGTCAGGGGCTCAGCAATCAGCCCCAGCATTTT	CASQGLSNQPQHF
TRBJ1-5	NA	TRBV15	NA	TGTGCCACCAGCCCCGATTTTTTGGGCCTGGGGTATAGCAATCAGCCCCAGCATTTT	CATSPDFLGLGYSNQPQHF
TRBJ2-1	NA	TRBV7-6	NA	TGTGCCAGCAGCTTAAGGGGACACAATGAGCAGTTCTTC	CASSLRGHNEQFF
TRBJ1-5	NA	TRBV4-3	NA	TGCGCCAGCAGCCAAGGGGCAGGGGTCGGCAGTCAGCCCCAGCATTTT	CASSQGAGVGSQPQHF
TRBJ2-3	NA	TRBV28	NA	TGTGCCAGCAGTTTAAGGCGGCGGGGTGCTACTAGCACAGATACGCAGTATTTT	CASSLRRRGATSTDTQYF